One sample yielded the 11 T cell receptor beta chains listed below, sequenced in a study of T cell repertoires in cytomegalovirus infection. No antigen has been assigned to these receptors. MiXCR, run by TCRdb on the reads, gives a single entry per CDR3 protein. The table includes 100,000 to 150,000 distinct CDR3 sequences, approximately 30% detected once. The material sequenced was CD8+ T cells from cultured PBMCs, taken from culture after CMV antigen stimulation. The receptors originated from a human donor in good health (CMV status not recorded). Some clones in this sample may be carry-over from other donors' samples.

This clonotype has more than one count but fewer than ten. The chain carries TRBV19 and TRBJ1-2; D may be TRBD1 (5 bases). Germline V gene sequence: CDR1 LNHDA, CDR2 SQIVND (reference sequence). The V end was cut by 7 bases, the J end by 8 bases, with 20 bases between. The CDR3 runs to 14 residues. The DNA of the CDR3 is TGTGCCAGTACCCCCCGGGGGTCGGTTTCCGGCTACACCTTC. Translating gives CASTPRGSVSGYTF.

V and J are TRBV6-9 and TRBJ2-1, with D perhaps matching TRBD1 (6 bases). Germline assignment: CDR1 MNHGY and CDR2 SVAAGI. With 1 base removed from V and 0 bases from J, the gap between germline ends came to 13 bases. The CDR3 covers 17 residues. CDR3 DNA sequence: TGTGCCAGCAGTTATTGGGGGCACATATACTCCTACAATGAGCAGTTCTTC. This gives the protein CASSYWGHIYSYNEQFF.

CDR3 amino acids: CASSKGIGYSPLHF. The CDR3 nucleotides are TGTGCCAGCAGCAAAGGGATTGGATATTCACCCCTCCACTTT. The chain recombines TRBV27 with TRBJ1-6, with unresolved D. Per the germline V gene, CDR1 is MNHEY and CDR2 is SMNVEV (reference sequence). CDR3 length: 14 amino acids. Trimming stripped 6 bases from V and 8 bases from J, with 14 bases between.

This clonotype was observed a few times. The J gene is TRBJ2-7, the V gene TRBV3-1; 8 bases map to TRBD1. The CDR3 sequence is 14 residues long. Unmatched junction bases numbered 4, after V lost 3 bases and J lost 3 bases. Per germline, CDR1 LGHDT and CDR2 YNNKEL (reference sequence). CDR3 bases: TGTGCCAGCAGCCACGGGACAGGTGACTACGAGCAGTACTTC. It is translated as CASSHGTGDYEQYF.

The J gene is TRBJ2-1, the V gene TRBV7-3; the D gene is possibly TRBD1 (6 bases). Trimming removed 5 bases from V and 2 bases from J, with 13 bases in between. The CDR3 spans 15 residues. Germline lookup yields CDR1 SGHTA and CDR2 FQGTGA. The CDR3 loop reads CASSHGQRTYNEQFF. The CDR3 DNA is TGTGCCAGCAGCCACGGACAGAGAACCTACAATGAGCAGTTCTTC.

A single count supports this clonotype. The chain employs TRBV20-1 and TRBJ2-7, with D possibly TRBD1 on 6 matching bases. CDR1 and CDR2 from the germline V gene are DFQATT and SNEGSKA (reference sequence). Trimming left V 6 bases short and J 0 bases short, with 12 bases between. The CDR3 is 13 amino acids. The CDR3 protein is CSALDRLSYEQYF. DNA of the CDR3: TGCAGTGCCCTAGACAGGCTCTCCTACGAGCAGTACTTC.

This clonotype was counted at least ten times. The CDR3 nucleotides are TGTGCCAGCAGCTTAGGAAATCAGCCCCAGCATTTT. It encodes CASSLGNQPQHF. The chain couples TRBV7-2 to TRBJ1-5; D unresolved. Germline V gene lookup returns CDR1 SGHTA and CDR2 FQGNSA. CDR3 length: 12 residues. Between the trimmed V and J ends, which lost 1 base and 4 bases, there was a span of 2 bases.

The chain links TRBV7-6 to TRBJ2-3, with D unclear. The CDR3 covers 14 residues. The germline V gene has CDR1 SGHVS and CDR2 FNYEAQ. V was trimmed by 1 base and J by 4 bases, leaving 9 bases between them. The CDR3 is CASSLVNSPDTQYF. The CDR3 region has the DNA TGTGCCAGCAGCTTAGTAAACTCTCCAGATACGCAGTATTTT.

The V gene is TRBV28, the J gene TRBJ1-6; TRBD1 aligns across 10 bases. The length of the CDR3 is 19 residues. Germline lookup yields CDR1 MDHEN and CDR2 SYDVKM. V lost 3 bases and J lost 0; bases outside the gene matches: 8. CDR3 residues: CASSFLGQGTNSYNSPLHF. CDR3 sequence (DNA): TGTGCCAGCAGTTTTTTGGGACAGGGGACCAACTCCTATAATTCACCCCTCCACTTT. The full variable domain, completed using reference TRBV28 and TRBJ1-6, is DVKVTQSSRYLVKRTGEKVFLECVQDMDHENMFWYRQDPGLGLRLIYFSYDVKMKEKGDIPEGYSVSREKKERFSLILESASTNQTSMYLCASSFLGQGTNSYNSPLHFGNGTRLTVT.

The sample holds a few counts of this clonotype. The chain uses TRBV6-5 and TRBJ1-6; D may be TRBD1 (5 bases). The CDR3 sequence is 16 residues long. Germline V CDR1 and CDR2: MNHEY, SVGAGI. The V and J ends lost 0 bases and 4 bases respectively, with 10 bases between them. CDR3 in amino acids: CASSYSSREYNSPLHF. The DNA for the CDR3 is TGTGCCAGCAGTTACTCATCCAGGGAATATAATTCACCCCTCCACTTT.

In nucleotides, the CDR3 is TGTGCCACTGCCCCAGGGCGGGGGGACGAGCAGTACTTC. This translates into CATAPGRGDEQYF. The chain carries TRBV27 and TRBJ2-7; 8 nucleotides line up with TRBD2. Germline loops: CDR1 MNHEY, CDR2 SMNVEV (reference sequence). The V and J ends lost 10 bases and 5 bases, in that order; junction bases with no gene match: 10. The CDR3 covers 13 residues.